A single sample is the source of the 3 T cell receptor beta chains below, sequenced in a study of control samples from healthy donors and cancer patients. The assay was immunoSEQ multiplex PCR, and TCRdb's table has in-frame clones only and misses some. The sample has 8,500 to 11,000 clones, approximately 90% seen once; the top ten hold about a fifth. Source material: PBMCs. The receptors shown here come from a man aged 55 to 69 with colorectal cancer.

The chain recombines TRBV30 with TRBJ2-1; D gene ambiguous. The CDR3 totals 13 residues. V was pared by 0 bases and J by 4 bases, with 7 bases between. The germline gives CDR1 GTSNPN, CDR2 SVGIG (reference sequence). The CDR3 sequence: CAWSVANYNEQFF. The DNA for the CDR3 is TGTGCCTGGAGTGTAGCGAATTACAATGAGCAGTTCTTC.

The chain links TRBV15 to TRBJ2-5; D might be TRBD1 (6 bases). Germline-derived CDR1 and CDR2 are LNHNV and YYDKDF (reference sequence). Between the trimmed V and J ends, which lost 5 bases and 5 bases, there was a span of 21 bases. The CDR3 spans 16 residues. Here the CDR3 reads CATSAQTGMGEETQYF. CDR3 bases: TGTGCCACCAGCGCGCAAACAGGGATGGGGGAGGAGACCCAGTACTTC. The full variable domain, with the rest looked up from reference TRBV15 and TRBJ2-5, is DAMVIQNPRYQVTQFGKPVTLSCSQTLNHNVMYWYQQKSSQAPKLLFHYYDKDFNNEADTPDNFQSRRPNTSFCFLDIRSPGLGDTAMYLCATSAQTGMGEETQYFGPGTRLLVL.

The chain employs TRBV20-1 and TRBJ2-1, with D uncertain. V gave up 3 bases and J gave up 5 bases, with 11 bases separating them. The germline V gene has CDR1 DFQATT and CDR2 SNEGSKA (reference sequence). The length of the CDR3 is 13 residues. Written as DNA, the CDR3 is TGCAGTGCTAGTGGTGACTTTCACAATGAGCAGTTCTTC. Its protein is CSASGDFHNEQFF.